Below, 9 T cell receptor beta chains from the same sample are listed, as sequenced in a study of T cells after posttransplantation cyclophosphamide. Method: immunoSEQ multiplex PCR; TCRdb's copy keeps in-frame clones and lacks some. This repertoire shows tens of thousands of clones, around 93% found once; its top ten account for roughly 2.9%. Sequencing was carried out using PBMCs. The receptors derive from a woman in her thirties in good health and a related stem cell transplant donor.

DNA of the CDR3: TGTGCCAGCAGCTTACTGGGCGGGGGGGCCAATGAGCAGTTCTTC. Amino acid sequence: CASSLLGGGANEQFF. The rearrangement links TRBV11-3 to TRBJ2-1; 9 bases align to TRBD2. The CDR3 sequence is 15 residues long. Germline CDR1 reads SGHNT; CDR2 reads YENEEA. J lost 6 bases, V lost 2 bases, and 5 bases had no gene match.

The rearrangement uses TRBV20-1 and TRBJ1-1; D is ambiguous. The germline V and J ends were trimmed by 6 bases and 3 bases, with 5 bases remaining between them. Germline V gene lookup returns CDR1 DFQATT and CDR2 SNEGSKA (reference sequence). CDR3 length equals 10 residues. The CDR3 region is CSASDTEAFF. The CDR3, as DNA: TGCAGTGCATCCGACACTGAAGCTTTCTTT.

The chain joins TRBV5-1 to TRBJ2-1, with 8 positions matching TRBD2. This CDR3 region has 14 residues. The ends lost 2 bases at V and 8 bases at J; junction bases unmatched: 6. Germline CDR1 SGHRS, CDR2 YFSETQ. For the CDR3, the DNA is TGCGCCAGCAGCTTTAGGACGGGGGGGCATGAGCAGTTCTTC. This encodes CASSFRTGGHEQFF. Together with reference TRBV5-1 and TRBJ2-1, the CDR3 gives the full variable domain: KAGVTQTPRYLIKTRGQQVTLSCSPISGHRSVSWYQQTPGQGLQFLFEYFSETQRNKGNFPGRFSGRQFSNSRSEMNVSTLELGDSALYLCASSFRTGGHEQFFGPGTRLTVL.

The V gene is TRBV7-9, the J gene TRBJ2-4, with D perhaps matching TRBD1 (7 bases). The V end was cut by 5 bases, the J end by 2 bases, with 13 bases between. The V gene's germline CDR1 is SEHNR and CDR2 FQNEAQ (reference sequence). This CDR3 is 15 amino acids long. CDR3 sequence (DNA): TGTGCCAGCAGCAGACAGGGAGGTTCCAAAAACATTCAGTACTTC. As protein: CASSRQGGSKNIQYF.

The chain employs TRBV11-2 and TRBJ2-1, with D tentatively TRBD2 (6 bases). This CDR3 is 16 amino acids long. Germline assignment: CDR1 SGHAT and CDR2 FQNNGV. The ends were cut back, 2 bases at V and 4 bases at J, with 15 bases in the middle. CDR3 loop: CASSLFRDSPYNEQFF. The CDR3 DNA is TGTGCCAGCAGCTTATTCCGGGACTCCCCGTACAATGAGCAGTTCTTC. Supplemented by reference TRBV11-2 and TRBJ2-1, the full variable domain reads EAGVAQSPRYKIIEKRQSVAFWCNPISGHATLYWYQQILGQGPKLLIQFQNNGVVDDSQLPKDRFSAERLKGVDSTLKIQPAKLEDSAVYLCASSLFRDSPYNEQFFGPGTRLTVL.

V is TRBV27 and J is TRBJ2-7; 8 bases fit TRBD1. The germline CDR1 and CDR2 sequences are MNHEY and SMNVEV (reference sequence). The CDR3 length is 14 residues. The junction had 2 bases not matched to a gene; V was cut back by 2 bases and J by 2 bases. DNA for the CDR3: TGTGCCAGCAGTTTAGGACAGGGCCCCTACGAGCAGTACTTC. This encodes CASSLGQGPYEQYF.

V and J are TRBV4-2 and TRBJ1-4; 11 nucleotides line up with TRBD1. In germline, CDR1 is LGHNA, CDR2 YNFKEQ. The CDR3 is 19 amino acids. With V trimmed by 3 bases and J by 2 bases, 11 bases remained unmatched. DNA of the CDR3: TGTGCCAGCAGCCAGATTCGGACAGGGGGCCACCGGACTAATGAAAAACTGTTTTTT. Its translation is CASSQIRTGGHRTNEKLFF.

This sequence joins TRBV4-1 and TRBJ2-7; D may match TRBD1 or TRBD2 (5 bases each). Germline CDR1 MGHRA, CDR2 YSYEKL. The CDR3 consists of 15 residues. V gave up 3 bases and J gave up 2 bases, with 14 bases separating them. As DNA, the CDR3 is TGCGCCAGCAGCCAGTACCGGGACGGGCCCTACGAGCAGTACTTC. Protein sequence: CASSQYRDGPYEQYF.

V is TRBV7-2 and J is TRBJ1-2; no reliable D call. CDR3 size: 13 residues. V lost 1 base, J lost 4 bases, and 7 bases lay in between. Germline-derived CDR1 and CDR2 are SGHTA and FQGNSA. CDR3: CASSLGVAYGYTF. The CDR3 DNA reads as TGTGCCAGCAGCTTAGGGGTTGCCTATGGCTACACCTTC.